This T cell receptor beta chain was documented in a study of blood T cell repertoires in COVID-19. Participants spanned ages about 18 to 100 years and resided in about two dozen US areas. Either two negative PCRs, clearance, or symptom resolution qualified Cohort 3 donors as recovered. J lost 4 bases, V lost 8 bases, and 4 bases had no gene match. The CDR3 is made up of 13 amino acids. CDR1 and CDR2 (germline): SNHLY, FYNNEI. Source study methods: It was from reference gene primer amplification that nucleated cell counts were estimated. Produced via immunoSEQ multiplex PCR; TCRdb's table is partial and in-frame only. Clone size and V and J calls were adopted from that table, with D and trimming inferred from the DNA. The table has around 430,000 clones, roughly 89% seen once; the top ten hold about 9.4%. Details on this clone: The sample has other DNA sequences that encode this CDR3 too.

Source material: PBMCs or T cells enriched from blood (not recorded which). This receptor was obtained from a woman in her forties or fifties who had recovered from COVID-19. This chain uses TRBV2 with TRBJ2-7, with TRBD1 matching over 11 bases. As DNA, the CDR3 is TGTGCCAGCGGAGGACAGGGGGCATACGAGCAGTACTTC. Its translation: CASGGQGAYEQYF. The full variable domain, in which reference TRBV2 and TRBJ2-7 provide the parts outside the CDR3, is EPEVTQTPSHQVTQMGQEVILRCVPISNHLYFYWYRQILGQKVEFLVSFYNNEISEKSEIFDDQFSVERPDGSNFTLKIRSTKLEDSAMYFCASGGQGAYEQYFGPGTRLTVT.